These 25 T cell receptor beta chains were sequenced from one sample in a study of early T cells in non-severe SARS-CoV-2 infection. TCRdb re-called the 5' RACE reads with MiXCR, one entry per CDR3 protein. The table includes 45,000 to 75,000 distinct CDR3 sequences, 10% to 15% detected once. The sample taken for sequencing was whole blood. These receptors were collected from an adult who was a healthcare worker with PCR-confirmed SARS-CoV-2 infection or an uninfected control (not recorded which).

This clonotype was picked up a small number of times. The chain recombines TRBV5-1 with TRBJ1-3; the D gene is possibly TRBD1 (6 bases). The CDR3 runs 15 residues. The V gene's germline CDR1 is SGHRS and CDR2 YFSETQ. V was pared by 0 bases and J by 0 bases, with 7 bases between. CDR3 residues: CASSLAGASGNTIYF. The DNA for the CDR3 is TGCGCCAGCAGCTTGGCGGGGGCCTCTGGAAACACCATATATTTT.

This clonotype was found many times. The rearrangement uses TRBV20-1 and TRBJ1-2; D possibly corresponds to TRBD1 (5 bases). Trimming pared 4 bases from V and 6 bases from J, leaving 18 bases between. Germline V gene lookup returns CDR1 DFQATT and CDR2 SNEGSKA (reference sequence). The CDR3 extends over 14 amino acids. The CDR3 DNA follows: TGCAGTGCTACTGCCCGGGAAAGAGGGGATGGCTACACCTTC. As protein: CSATARERGDGYTF.

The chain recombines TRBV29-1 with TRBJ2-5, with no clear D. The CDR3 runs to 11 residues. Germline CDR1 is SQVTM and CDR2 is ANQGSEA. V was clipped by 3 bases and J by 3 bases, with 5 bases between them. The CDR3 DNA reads TGCAGCGTTGAGTCGGAAGAGACCCAGTACTTC. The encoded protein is CSVESEETQYF.

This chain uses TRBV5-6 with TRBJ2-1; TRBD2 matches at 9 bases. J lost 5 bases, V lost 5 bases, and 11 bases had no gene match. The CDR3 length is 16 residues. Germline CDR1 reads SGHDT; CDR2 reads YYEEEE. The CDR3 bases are TGTGCCAGCAGTTTAAGACTAGCGGAAGATAACAATGAGCAGTTCTTC. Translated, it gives CASSLRLAEDNNEQFF.

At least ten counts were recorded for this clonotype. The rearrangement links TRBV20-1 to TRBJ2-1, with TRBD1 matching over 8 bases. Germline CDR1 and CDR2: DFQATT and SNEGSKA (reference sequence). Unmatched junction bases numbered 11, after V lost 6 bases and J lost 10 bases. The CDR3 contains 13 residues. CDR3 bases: TGCAGTGCACCCGGACAGGGCACCCAAGAGCAGTTCTTC. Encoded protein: CSAPGQGTQEQFF.

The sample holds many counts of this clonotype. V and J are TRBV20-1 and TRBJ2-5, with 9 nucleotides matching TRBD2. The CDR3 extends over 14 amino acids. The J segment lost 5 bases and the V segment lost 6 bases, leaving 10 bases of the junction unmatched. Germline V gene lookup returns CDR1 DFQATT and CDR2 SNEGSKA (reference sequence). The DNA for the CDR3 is TGCAGTGCCACCCCGGGACTAGCAGGGGAGACCCAGTACTTC. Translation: CSATPGLAGETQYF.

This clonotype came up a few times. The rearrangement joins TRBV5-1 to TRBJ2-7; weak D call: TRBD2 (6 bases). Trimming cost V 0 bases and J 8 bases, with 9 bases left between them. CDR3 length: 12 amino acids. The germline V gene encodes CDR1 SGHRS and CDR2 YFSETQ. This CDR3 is CASSLAGGKQYF. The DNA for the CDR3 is TGCGCCAGCAGCTTGGCCGGGGGTAAGCAGTACTTC.

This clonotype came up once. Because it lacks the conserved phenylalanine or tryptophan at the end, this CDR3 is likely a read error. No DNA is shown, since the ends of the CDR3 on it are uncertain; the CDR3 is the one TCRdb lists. CDR3 protein: CASSSRLAS. The chain combines TRBV5-6 with TRBJ2-1; the listed D gene, TRBD2, was not tested against the DNA. With termini counted, the CDR3 has 9 amino acids. Germline-derived CDR1 and CDR2 are SGHDT and YYEEEE.

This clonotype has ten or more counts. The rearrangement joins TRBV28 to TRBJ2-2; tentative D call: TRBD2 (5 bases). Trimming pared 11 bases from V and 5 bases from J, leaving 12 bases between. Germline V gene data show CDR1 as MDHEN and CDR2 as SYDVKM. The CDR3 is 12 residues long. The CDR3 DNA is TGTGCCCTACAAGGCGGGACCGGGGAGCTGTTTTTT. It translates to CALQGGTGELFF.

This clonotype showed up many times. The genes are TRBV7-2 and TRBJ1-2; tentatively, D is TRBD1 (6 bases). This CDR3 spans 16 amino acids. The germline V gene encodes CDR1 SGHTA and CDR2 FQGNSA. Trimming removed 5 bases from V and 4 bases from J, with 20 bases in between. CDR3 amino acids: CASSILAGVEGYGYTF. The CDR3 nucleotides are TGTGCCAGCAGCATCTTAGCAGGGGTTGAGGGCTATGGCTACACCTTC.

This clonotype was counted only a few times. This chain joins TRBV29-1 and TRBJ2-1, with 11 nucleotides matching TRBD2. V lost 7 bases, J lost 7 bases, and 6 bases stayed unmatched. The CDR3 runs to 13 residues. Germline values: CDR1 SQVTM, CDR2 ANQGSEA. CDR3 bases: TGCAGCGCCGAGGGGACTAGCGGTAATGAGCAGTTCTTC. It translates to CSAEGTSGNEQFF.

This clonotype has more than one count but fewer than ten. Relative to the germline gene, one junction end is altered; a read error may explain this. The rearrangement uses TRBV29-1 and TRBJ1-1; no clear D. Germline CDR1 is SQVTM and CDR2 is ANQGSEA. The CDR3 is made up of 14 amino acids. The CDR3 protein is CSVKEGGLGTEAFF. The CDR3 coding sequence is TGCAGCGTTAAAGAGGGAGGCCTAGGCACTGAAGCTTTCTTT.

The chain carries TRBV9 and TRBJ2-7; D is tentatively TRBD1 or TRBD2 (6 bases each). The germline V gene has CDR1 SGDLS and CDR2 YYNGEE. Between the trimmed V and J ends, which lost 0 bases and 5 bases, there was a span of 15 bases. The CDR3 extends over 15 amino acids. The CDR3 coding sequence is TGTGCCAGCAGCGTAGAGCCGGGGGCGATGAACGAGCAGTACTTC. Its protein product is CASSVEPGAMNEQYF. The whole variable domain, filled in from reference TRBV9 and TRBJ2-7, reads DSGVTQTPKHLITATGQRVTLRCSPRSGDLSVYWYQQSLDQGLQFLIQYYNGEERAKGNILERFSAQQFPDLHSELNLSSLELGDSALYFCASSVEPGAMNEQYFGPGTRLTVT.

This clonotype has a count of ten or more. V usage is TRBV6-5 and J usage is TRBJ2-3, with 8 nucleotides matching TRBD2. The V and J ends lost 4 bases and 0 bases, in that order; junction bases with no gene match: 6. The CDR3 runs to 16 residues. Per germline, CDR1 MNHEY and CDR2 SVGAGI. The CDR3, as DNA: TGTGCCAGCAGTTCCCCGGGGGGGACTAGCACAGATACGCAGTATTTT. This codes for CASSSPGGTSTDTQYF.

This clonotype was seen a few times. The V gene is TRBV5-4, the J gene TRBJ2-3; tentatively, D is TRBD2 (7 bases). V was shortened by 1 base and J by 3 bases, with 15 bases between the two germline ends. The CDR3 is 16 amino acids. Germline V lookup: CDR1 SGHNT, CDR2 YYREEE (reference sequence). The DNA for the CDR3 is TGTGCCAGCAGCTTGCGTTCGAGGGGGGGGACAGATACGCAGTATTTT. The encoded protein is CASSLRSRGGTDTQYF.

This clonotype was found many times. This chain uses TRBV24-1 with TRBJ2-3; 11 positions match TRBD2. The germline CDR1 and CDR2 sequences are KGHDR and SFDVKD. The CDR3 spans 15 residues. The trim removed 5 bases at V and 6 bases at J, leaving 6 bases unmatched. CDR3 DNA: TGTGCCACCAGTGCGACTAGCGGGACAGCCGATACGCAGTATTTT. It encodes CATSATSGTADTQYF.

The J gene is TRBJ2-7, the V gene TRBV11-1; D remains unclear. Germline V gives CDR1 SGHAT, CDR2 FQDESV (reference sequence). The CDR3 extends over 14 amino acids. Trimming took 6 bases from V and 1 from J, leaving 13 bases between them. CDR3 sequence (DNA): TGTGCCAGCAGTCTCATGGGATCATCCTACGAGCAGTACTTC. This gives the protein CASSLMGSSYEQYF.

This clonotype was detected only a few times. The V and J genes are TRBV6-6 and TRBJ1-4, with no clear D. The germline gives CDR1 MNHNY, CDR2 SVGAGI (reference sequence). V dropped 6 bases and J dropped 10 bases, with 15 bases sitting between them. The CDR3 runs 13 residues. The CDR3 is CASRPGGGGKLFF. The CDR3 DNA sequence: TGTGCCAGCAGGCCCGGAGGCGGTGGAAAACTGTTTTTT.

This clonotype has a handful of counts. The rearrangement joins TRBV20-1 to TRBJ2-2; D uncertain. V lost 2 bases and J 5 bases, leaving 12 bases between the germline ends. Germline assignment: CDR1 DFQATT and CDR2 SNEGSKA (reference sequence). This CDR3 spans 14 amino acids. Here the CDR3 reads CSARSRAMTGELFF. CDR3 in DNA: TGCAGTGCTAGATCCCGGGCCATGACCGGGGAGCTGTTTTTT.

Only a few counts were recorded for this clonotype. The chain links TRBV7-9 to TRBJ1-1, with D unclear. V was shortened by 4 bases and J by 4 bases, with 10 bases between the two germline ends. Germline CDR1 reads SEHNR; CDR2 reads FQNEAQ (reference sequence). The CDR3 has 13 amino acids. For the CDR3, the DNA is TGTGCCAGCAGCTGGAACGGACCCACTGAAGCTTTCTTT. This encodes CASSWNGPTEAFF.

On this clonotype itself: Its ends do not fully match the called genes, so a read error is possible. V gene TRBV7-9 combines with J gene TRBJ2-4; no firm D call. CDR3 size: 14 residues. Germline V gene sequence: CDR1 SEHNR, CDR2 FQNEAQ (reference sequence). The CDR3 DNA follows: TGTGCCGGCAGCTTAGCTTCGGGCAAAAACATTCAGTACTTC. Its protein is CAGSLASGKNIQYF.

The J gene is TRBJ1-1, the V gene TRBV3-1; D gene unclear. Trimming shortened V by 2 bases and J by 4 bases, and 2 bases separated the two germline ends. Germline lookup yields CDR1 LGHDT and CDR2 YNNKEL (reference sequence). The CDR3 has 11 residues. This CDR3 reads CASSQSTEAFF. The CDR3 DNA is TGTGCCAGCAGCCAATCCACTGAAGCTTTCTTT.

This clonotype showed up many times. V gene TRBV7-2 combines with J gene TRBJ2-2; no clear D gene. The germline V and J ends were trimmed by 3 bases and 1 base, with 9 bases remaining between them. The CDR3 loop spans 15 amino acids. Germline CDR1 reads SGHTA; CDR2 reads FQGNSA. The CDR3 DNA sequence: TGTGCCAGCAGCTTCCGGACGGAGAACACCGGGGAGCTGTTTTTT. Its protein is CASSFRTENTGELFF.

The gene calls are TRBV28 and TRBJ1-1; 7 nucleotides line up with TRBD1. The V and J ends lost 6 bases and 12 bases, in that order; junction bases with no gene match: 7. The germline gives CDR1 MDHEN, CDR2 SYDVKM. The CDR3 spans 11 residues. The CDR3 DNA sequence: TGTGCCAGCAGCAGTGACAGGGTACCTTTCTTT. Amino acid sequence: CASSSDRVPFF.

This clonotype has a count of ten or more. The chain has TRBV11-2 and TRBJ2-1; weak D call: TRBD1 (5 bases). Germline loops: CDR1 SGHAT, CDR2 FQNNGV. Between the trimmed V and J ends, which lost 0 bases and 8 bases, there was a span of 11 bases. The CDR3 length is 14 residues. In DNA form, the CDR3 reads TGTGCCAGCAGCTTAGATCTAGGGGCCGATGAGCAGTTCTTC. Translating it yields CASSLDLGADEQFF.